The 18 T cell receptor beta chains given below trace back to one sample, sequenced in a study of patients and donors after allogeneic stem cell transplantation. MiXCR, run by TCRdb on the RT-PCR reads, gives a single entry per CDR3 protein. The data show 920,000 or so distinct CDR3 sequences, more than 15% seen once. Sample: blood, either unsorted or a sorted T cell fraction (not recorded which). The receptors come from a human donor who was either an allogeneic HSCT recipient or a stem cell or donor lymphocyte infusion donor (not recorded which). It is not recorded whose cells these are; they may come from a transplant donor.

This clonotype has more than one count but fewer than ten. The rearrangement uses TRBV25-1 and TRBJ1-1; D might be TRBD1 (5 bases). Trimming pared 1 base from V and 1 base from J, leaving 13 bases between. This CDR3 contains 16 residues. In germline, CDR1 is MGHDK, CDR2 SYGVNS. The CDR3 region has the DNA TGTGCCAGCAGTGAATGGATGGGGGACGGGAACACTGAAGCTTTCTTT. This gives the protein CASSEWMGDGNTEAFF.

This clonotype has just a few counts. The chain recombines TRBV9 with TRBJ1-1, with no clear D. This CDR3 comprises 15 residues. CDR1 is SGDLS, CDR2 YYNGEE, per germline. The V gene lost 0 bases and the J gene lost 4 bases, with 13 bases spanning the gap. CDR3 sequence reads: CASSVEVEGPTEAFF. CDR3 bases: TGTGCCAGCAGCGTAGAAGTCGAAGGCCCCACTGAAGCTTTCTTT.

The V gene is TRBV19, the J gene TRBJ2-1, with D perhaps assigned TRBD1 or TRBD2 (5 bases each). V lost 6 bases and J lost 10, with 22 bases in between. Per the germline V gene, CDR1 is LNHDA and CDR2 is SQIVND (reference sequence). This CDR3 has 15 residues. In DNA, the CDR3 is TGTGCCAGTAGCTCTCCGGGACGCGGATACGGGGAGCAGTTCTTC. Translation: CASSSPGRGYGEQFF.

This chain uses TRBV6-5 with TRBJ1-5, with a tentative D call TRBD1 (6 bases). CDR1 MNHEY and CDR2 SVGAGI come from the germline V gene. V was clipped by 2 bases and J by 5 bases, with 10 bases between them. The CDR3 loop spans 14 amino acids. CDR3 coding DNA: TGTGCCAGCAGTTACGGTGAGGGGGATCAGCCCCAGCATTTT. Translating it yields CASSYGEGDQPQHF.

V is TRBV5-6 and J is TRBJ2-3, with 13 bases that match TRBD2. CDR1 SGHDT and CDR2 YYEEEE come from the germline V gene. J gave up 6 bases and V 0 bases, and 7 bases lay outside the gene matches. The CDR3 contains 17 residues. CDR3 residues: CASSLEILAGGTDTQYF. As DNA, the CDR3 is TGTGCCAGCAGCTTGGAGATACTAGCGGGGGGGACGGATACGCAGTATTTT. Full variable domain (remainder filled in from reference TRBV5-6 and TRBJ2-3): DAGVTQSPTHLIKTRGQQVTLRCSPKSGHDTVSWYQQALGQGPQFIFQYYEEEERQRGNFPDRFSGHQFPNYSSELNVNALLLGDSALYLCASSLEILAGGTDTQYFGPGTRLTVL.

V gene TRBV2 combines with J gene TRBJ2-1; 8 nucleotides line up with TRBD2. V trimming: 7 bases; J trimming: 0 bases; junction bases outside the gene matches: 5. This CDR3 comprises 15 residues. Germline V CDR1 and CDR2: SNHLY, FYNNEI. CDR3 region: CASIIAGSSYNEQFF. For the CDR3, the DNA is TGTGCCAGCATAATAGCGGGGAGCTCCTACAATGAGCAGTTCTTC.

In this sample, this clonotype turned up a few times. The chain carries TRBV7-9 and TRBJ1-6; D unresolved. CDR1 SEHNR and CDR2 FQNEAQ come from the germline V gene (reference sequence). The germline V and J ends were trimmed by 2 bases and 14 bases, with 10 bases remaining between them. This CDR3 is 12 amino acids long. CDR3 sequence reads: CASSLSLPSLHF. As DNA, the CDR3 is TGTGCCAGCAGCTTATCCCTTCCATCCCTCCACTTT.

This chain connects TRBV24-1 to TRBJ2-2; maybe TRBD2 (6 bases). The germline V gene has CDR1 KGHDR and CDR2 SFDVKD. Trimming shortened V by 5 bases and J by 3 bases, and 6 bases separated the two germline ends. The CDR3 spans 13 residues. In DNA form, the CDR3 reads TGTGCCACCAGTGCGGGGGACACCGGGGAGCTGTTTTTT. Its protein is CATSAGDTGELFF.

The V and J genes are TRBV24-1 and TRBJ2-1, with TRBD1 matching over 8 bases. Unmatched junction bases numbered 13, after V lost 2 bases and J lost 5 bases. The CDR3 length is 18 residues. CDR1 KGHDR and CDR2 SFDVKD come from the germline V gene. CDR3 nucleotide sequence: TGTGCCACCAGTGATTGGGGTTTCGGGCAGGGGGCAGACAATGAGCAGTTCTTC. This gives the protein CATSDWGFGQGADNEQFF.

The rearrangement joins TRBV11-2 to TRBJ2-5; possible D gene TRBD1, 5 bases. Germline V lookup: CDR1 SGHAT, CDR2 FQNNGV. The CDR3 is 16 residues long. Trimming removed 5 bases at V and 1 base at J, with 17 bases between. Written as DNA, the CDR3 is TGTGCCAGCAGCATTGGTGCAGGGAAGATCCAAGAGACCCAGTACTTC. Its translation is CASSIGAGKIQETQYF.

This clonotype was seen just once. The chain recombines TRBV7-3 with TRBJ1-1; D not certain. This CDR3 is built from 13 residues. Deletions cut 0 bases from V and 4 bases from J, with 6 bases between. CDR1 and CDR2 from the germline V gene are SGHTA and FQGTGA. This chain's CDR3 is CASSLTTGTEAFF. The DNA for the CDR3 is TGTGCCAGCAGCTTAACGACGGGCACTGAAGCTTTCTTT.

This clonotype has a count of ten or more. The rearrangement uses TRBV7-9 and TRBJ2-5; a weak D match, TRBD2 (6 bases). The CDR3 covers 11 residues. The V gene lost 11 bases and the J gene lost 5 bases, with 12 bases spanning the gap. From germline, CDR1 is SEHNR and CDR2 FQNEAQ (reference sequence). CDR3 DNA: TGTGCCTCAGGAGGAGGGGAGACCCAGTACTTC. This encodes CASGGGETQYF.

The CDR3 region is CASSPDRGYVDTQYF. The CDR3 coding sequence is TGTGCCAGCAGCCCCGACAGGGGGTATGTAGATACGCAGTATTTT. This chain links TRBV7-8 with TRBJ2-3; 9 bases are shared with TRBD1. CDR3 length equals 15 residues. V was pared by 5 bases and J by 5 bases, with 8 bases of the junction left unmatched. Germline V lookup: CDR1 SGHVS, CDR2 FQNEAQ.

CDR3 sequence: CASSFGQQGANTIYF. In nucleotides, the CDR3 is TGTGCCAGCAGTTTCGGGCAACAGGGGGCGAACACCATATATTTT. J is TRBJ1-3 and V is TRBV12-3 or TRBV12-4, with 9 positions matching TRBD1. CDR3 size: 15 residues. V lost 3 bases to trimming and J lost 7 bases; unmatched junction nucleotides: 7.

V gene TRBV20-1 combines with J gene TRBJ1-1; 7 bases align to TRBD1. Losses at the gene ends were 7 bases for V and 7 bases for J; bases not matched to a gene: 6. This CDR3 spans 11 amino acids. Germline values: CDR1 DFQATT, CDR2 SNEGSKA (reference sequence). The CDR3 region is CSGQGKSEAFF. DNA of the CDR3: TGCAGTGGACAGGGAAAAAGTGAAGCTTTCTTT.

The CDR3 region has the DNA TGTGCCAGCAGCTTAGGGTGGCAGGGAGATGGCTACACCTTC. Protein: CASSLGWQGDGYTF. The V call is TRBV7-8, the J call TRBJ1-2; a weak D match, TRBD1 (5 bases). CDR3 length: 14 residues. The V and J ends lost 1 base and 6 bases respectively, with 12 bases between them. Germline assignment: CDR1 SGHVS and CDR2 FQNEAQ.

The chain joins TRBV24-1 to TRBJ2-5, with D unresolved. CDR3 length: 15 residues. The ends were cut back, 3 bases at V and 5 bases at J, with 15 bases in the middle. CDR1 and CDR2 from the germline V gene are KGHDR and SFDVKD. CDR3 residues: CATSDPRSLGETQYF. The CDR3 DNA is TGTGCCACCAGTGATCCAAGGTCCTTGGGGGAGACCCAGTACTTC.

This clonotype was found a few times. The V call is TRBV7-2, the J call TRBJ1-2, with D perhaps matching TRBD1 (6 bases). V dropped 3 bases and J dropped 6 bases, with 11 bases sitting between them. CDR1 SGHTA and CDR2 FQGNSA come from the germline V gene. CDR3 length equals 13 residues. CDR3 DNA sequence: TGTGCCAGCAGCTTCCGGGGGGGCCATGGCTACACCTTC. Translated, it gives CASSFRGGHGYTF.